This note documents a single T cell receptor (beta chain) sequence. This record comes from a study of blood T cells in healthy people across ages. This CDR3 region has 15 residues. Germline V gives CDR1 DFQATT, CDR2 SNEGSKA (reference sequence). The V end was cut by 0 bases, the J end by 1 base, with 12 bases between. All donors came from Russia, were Caucasian and healthy, and spanned ages about 6 to 100. Next came a second PCR, run for about 7 to 12 cycles, which used a sample-barcoded 5' primer along with a J-beta primer mix. One entry per CDR3 protein, called by TCRdb with MiXCR from the 5' RACE reads. The repertoire holds around 780,000 distinct CDR3 sequences, with about a quarter as singletons. This sample was shared with a second study, whose subject was T cells of mothers and their children.

This sequence was found in a boy aged 5 to 17 in good health. The genes are TRBV20-1 and TRBJ2-5, with D unresolved. Sequences were obtained from blood. The CDR3 protein is CSARDPRQPQETQYF. CDR3 nucleotides: TGCAGTGCTAGAGATCCCAGGCAACCCCAAGAGACCCAGTACTTC.